This entry describes one TCR beta chain. Its antigen is not known. This entry comes from a study of T cells in Graves' hyperthyroidism and ophthalmopathy. Researchers amplified the TCR beta CDR3 regions from RNA transcripts. During a first-round RT-PCR of the TCR CDR3, the HTBI primer set was used. TCRdb re-derived calls from the multiplex PCR reads in MiXCR, one entry per CDR3 protein. The sample has around 620,000 distinct CDR3 sequences; around 45% are singletons. Uncontrolled infection, other autoimmune disease, pregnancy or lactation excluded patients. Diagnoses rested on clinical symptoms, serum thyroxine and TRAb, thyroid ultrasound and orbital computed tomography. Germline V CDR1 and CDR2: SGHRS, YFSETQ. The CDR3 is 16 residues long. After removal of 0 bases from V and 3 bases from J, the junction contained 3 bases not matched to a gene. Overall study findings and caveats: For ophthalmopathy, model prediction preceded onset by a median 6.5 months. Ophthalmopathy could be told apart from stable hyperthyroidism with a 13 V-J model.

The sequence came from an adult woman with Graves' disease, either hyperthyroidism or ophthalmopathy (not recorded which). Sequences were obtained from peripheral blood or thyroid tissue (not recorded which). This chain uses TRBV5-1 with TRBJ2-4; TRBD1 aligns across 10 bases. The CDR3 reads CASSLDGTGVKNIQYF. The CDR3 DNA is TGCGCCAGCAGCTTGGATGGGACAGGGGTCAAAAACATTCAGTACTTC. Filled out from reference TRBV5-1 and TRBJ2-4, the complete variable domain reads KAGVTQTPRYLIKTRGQQVTLSCSPISGHRSVSWYQQTPGQGLQFLFEYFSETQRNKGNFPGRFSGRQFSNSRSEMNVSTLELGDSALYLCASSLDGTGVKNIQYFGAGTRLSVL.